This TCR beta chain is drawn from a study of CD4 T cells in relation to SARS-CoV-2 and coronaviruses. In the study overall: ViraFEST: roughly ten-day antigen culture of PBMCs, then TCR beta CDR3 sequencing.

A remark on this clone: Its specificity is unknown.

V lost 4 bases, J lost 1 base, and 12 bases lay in between. The germline CDR1 and CDR2 sequences are KGHSH and LQKENI. The CDR3 is made up of 15 amino acids. The assay was immunoSEQ multiplex PCR, and TCRdb's table has in-frame clones only and misses some. The sample holds roughly 17,000 clones, roughly 80% seen once. Unexposed donor CD4+ T cells date from about 2011-2018, before the COVID-19 pandemic. After approximately 10 days of culture, CD4+ T cells were isolated. This TCR derives from a human donor in good health. The V gene is TRBV18, the J gene TRBJ2-3; D possibly corresponds to TRBD1 (5 bases). Sequenced: CD4+ T cells from PBMCs, cultured in vitro. Written as DNA, the CDR3 is TGTGCCAGCTCACGGGGCCCAGACGGCACAGATACGCAGTATTTT. It yields the protein CASSRGPDGTDTQYF.